This TCR beta chain is from a study of response to subunit inactivated influenza vaccine. Overall study findings and caveats: The authors proposed limited new T cell recruitment per seasonal influenza vaccination.

The germline CDR1 and CDR2 sequences are DFQATT and SNEGSKA (reference sequence). V shed 5 bases, J shed 4 bases, and the junction held 5 bases outside the gene matches. The CDR3 length is 13 residues. TCRdb independently ran MiXCR on the RT-PCR reads; one entry per CDR3 protein. The repertoire holds 650,000 to 850,000 distinct CDR3 sequences, about 15% seen once, with 6% to 7% in the top ten. Worth noting for this clonotype: Its antigen is undetermined.

This rearrangement joins TRBV20-1 to TRBJ2-3; 8 bases are shared with TRBD2. The sequencing used PBMCs from blood, collected less than 15 days before vaccination. This clonotype was obtained from a man aged 50 or older who received an inactivated influenza vaccine. CDR3 nucleotide sequence: TGCAGTGCTCAGAGCGGGAGAGCAGATACGCAGTATTTT. It encodes CSAQSGRADTQYF.